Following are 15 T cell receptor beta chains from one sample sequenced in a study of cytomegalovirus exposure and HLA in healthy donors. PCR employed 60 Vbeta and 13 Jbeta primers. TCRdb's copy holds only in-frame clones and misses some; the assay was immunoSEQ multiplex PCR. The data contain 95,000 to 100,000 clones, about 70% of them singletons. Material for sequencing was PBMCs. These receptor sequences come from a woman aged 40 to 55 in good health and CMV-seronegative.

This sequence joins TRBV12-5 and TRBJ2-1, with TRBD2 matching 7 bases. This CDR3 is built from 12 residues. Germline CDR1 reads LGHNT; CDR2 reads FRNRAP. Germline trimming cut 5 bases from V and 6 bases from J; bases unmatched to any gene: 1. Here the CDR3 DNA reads TGTGCTAGTGGTCAGCGGGGCAATGAGCAGTTCTTC. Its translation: CASGQRGNEQFF.

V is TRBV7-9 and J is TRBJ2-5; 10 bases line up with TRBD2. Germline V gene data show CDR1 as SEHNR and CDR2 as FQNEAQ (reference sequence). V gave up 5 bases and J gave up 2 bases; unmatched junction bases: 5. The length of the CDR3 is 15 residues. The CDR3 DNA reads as TGTGCCAGCAGCCTCCGGACTAGCGGACAAGAGACCCAGTACTTC. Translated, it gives CASSLRTSGQETQYF.

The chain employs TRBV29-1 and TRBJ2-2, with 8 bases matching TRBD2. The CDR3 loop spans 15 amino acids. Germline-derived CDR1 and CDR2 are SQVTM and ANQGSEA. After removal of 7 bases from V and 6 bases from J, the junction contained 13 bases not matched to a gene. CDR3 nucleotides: TGCAGCGGGGGACGGGGGGCGCGGGGGGCCGGGGAGCTGTTTTTT. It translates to CSGGRGARGAGELFF.

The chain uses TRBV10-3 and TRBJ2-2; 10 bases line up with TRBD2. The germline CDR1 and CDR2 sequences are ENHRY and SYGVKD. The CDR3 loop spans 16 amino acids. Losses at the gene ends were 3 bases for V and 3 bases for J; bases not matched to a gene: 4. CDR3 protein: CAISESSGGDTGELFF. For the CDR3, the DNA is TGTGCCATCAGTGAATCCAGCGGGGGGGACACCGGGGAGCTGTTTTTT.

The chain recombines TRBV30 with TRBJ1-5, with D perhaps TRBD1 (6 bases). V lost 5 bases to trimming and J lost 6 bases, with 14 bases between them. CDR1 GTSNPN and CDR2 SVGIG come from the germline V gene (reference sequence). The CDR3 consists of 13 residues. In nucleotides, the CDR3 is TGTGCCTGGCAGAACAGGGTTGGTCAGCCCCAGCATTTT. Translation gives CAWQNRVGQPQHF.

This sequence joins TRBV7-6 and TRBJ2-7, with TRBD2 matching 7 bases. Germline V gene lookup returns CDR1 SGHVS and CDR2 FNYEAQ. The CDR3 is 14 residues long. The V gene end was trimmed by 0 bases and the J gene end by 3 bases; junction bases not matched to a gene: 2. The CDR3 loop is CASSLAGRDYEQYF. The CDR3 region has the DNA TGTGCCAGCAGCTTAGCGGGGAGGGACTACGAGCAGTACTTC. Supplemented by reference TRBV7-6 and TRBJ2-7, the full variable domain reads GAGVSQSPRYKVTKRGQDVALRCDPISGHVSLYWYRQALGQGPEFLTYFNYEAQQDKSGLPNDRFSAERPEGSISTLTIQRTEQRDSAMYRCASSLAGRDYEQYFGPGTRLTVT.

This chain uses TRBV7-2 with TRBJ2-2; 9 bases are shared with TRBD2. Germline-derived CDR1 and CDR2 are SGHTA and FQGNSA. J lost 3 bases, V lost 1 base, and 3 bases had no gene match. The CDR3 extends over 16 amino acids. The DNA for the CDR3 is TGTGCCAGCAGCTTAGAGGGACTAGCCGACACCGGGGAGCTGTTTTTT. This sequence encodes CASSLEGLADTGELFF.

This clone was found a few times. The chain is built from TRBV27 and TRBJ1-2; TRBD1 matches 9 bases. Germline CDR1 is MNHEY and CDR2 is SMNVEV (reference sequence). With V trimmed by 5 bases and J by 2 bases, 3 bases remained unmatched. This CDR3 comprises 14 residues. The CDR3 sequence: CASSPGTGNYGYTF. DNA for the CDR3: TGTGCCAGCAGTCCAGGGACAGGGAACTATGGCTACACCTTC.

The DNA of the CDR3 is TGCGCCAGCGCCCCGGGGACTAGCGGGGCCGAGACCCAGTACTTC. Translating it yields CASAPGTSGAETQYF. The J gene is TRBJ2-5, the V gene TRBV4-1; 13 bases are a match to TRBD2. After removal of 8 bases from V and 5 bases from J, the junction contained 8 bases not matched to a gene. The CDR3 has 15 residues. Germline values: CDR1 MGHRA, CDR2 YSYEKL.

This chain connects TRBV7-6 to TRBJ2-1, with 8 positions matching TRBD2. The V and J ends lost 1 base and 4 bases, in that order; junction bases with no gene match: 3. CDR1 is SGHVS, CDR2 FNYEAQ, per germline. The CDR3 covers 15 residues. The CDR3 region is CASSLEAGVYNEQFF. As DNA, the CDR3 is TGTGCCAGCAGCTTAGAAGCGGGAGTTTACAATGAGCAGTTCTTC. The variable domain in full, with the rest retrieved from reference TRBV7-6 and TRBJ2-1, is GAGVSQSPRYKVTKRGQDVALRCDPISGHVSLYWYRQALGQGPEFLTYFNYEAQQDKSGLPNDRFSAERPEGSISTLTIQRTEQRDSAMYRCASSLEAGVYNEQFFGPGTRLTVL.

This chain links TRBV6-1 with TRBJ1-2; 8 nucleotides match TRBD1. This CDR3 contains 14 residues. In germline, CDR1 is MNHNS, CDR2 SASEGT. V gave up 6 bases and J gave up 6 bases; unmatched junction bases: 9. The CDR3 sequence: CASRAWTGSDGYTF. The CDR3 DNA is TGTGCCAGCAGGGCCTGGACAGGGTCCGATGGCTACACCTTC.

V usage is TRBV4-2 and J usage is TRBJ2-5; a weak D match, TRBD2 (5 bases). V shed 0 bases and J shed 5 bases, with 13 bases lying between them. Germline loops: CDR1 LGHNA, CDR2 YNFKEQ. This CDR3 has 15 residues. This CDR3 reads CASSQDPRVWETQYF. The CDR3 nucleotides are TGTGCCAGCAGCCAAGATCCGCGGGTTTGGGAGACCCAGTACTTC.

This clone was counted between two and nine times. As DNA, the CDR3 is TGTGCCAGCCGGGGGGTCCGTGAGACCCAGTACTTC. This encodes CASRGVRETQYF. This chain uses TRBV7-6 with TRBJ2-5; 7 positions agree with TRBD2. The V gene end was trimmed by 8 bases and the J gene end by 5 bases; junction bases not matched to a gene: 5. The CDR3 is 12 residues long. Germline CDR1 reads SGHVS; CDR2 reads FNYEAQ. The variable domain in full, completed from reference TRBV7-6 and TRBJ2-5, reads GAGVSQSPRYKVTKRGQDVALRCDPISGHVSLYWYRQALGQGPEFLTYFNYEAQQDKSGLPNDRFSAERPEGSISTLTIQRTEQRDSAMYRCASRGVRETQYFGPGTRLLVL.

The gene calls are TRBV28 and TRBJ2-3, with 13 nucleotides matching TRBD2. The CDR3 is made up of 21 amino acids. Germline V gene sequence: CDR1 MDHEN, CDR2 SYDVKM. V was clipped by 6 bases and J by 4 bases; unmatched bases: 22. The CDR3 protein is CASSREVWATSGRAGADTQYF. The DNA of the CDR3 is TGTGCCAGCAGCCGCGAGGTTTGGGCTACTAGCGGGAGGGCCGGAGCAGATACGCAGTATTTT.

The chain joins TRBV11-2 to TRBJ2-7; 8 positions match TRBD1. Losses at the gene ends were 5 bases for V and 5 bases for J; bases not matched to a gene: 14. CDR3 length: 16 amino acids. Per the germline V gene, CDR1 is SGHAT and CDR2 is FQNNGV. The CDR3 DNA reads TGTGCCAGCAGCATCCTCCGGGGCAGGGGGCCCCACGAGCAGTACTTC. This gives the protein CASSILRGRGPHEQYF. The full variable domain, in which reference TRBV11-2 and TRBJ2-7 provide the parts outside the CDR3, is EAGVAQSPRYKIIEKRQSVAFWCNPISGHATLYWYQQILGQGPKLLIQFQNNGVVDDSQLPKDRFSAERLKGVDSTLKIQPAKLEDSAVYLCASSILRGRGPHEQYFGPGTRLTVT.